What follows are 29 T cell receptor beta chains derived from one specimen sequenced in a study of CD8 T cells in ankylosing spondylitis. TCRdb ran MiXCR on the 5' RACE reads and lists one entry per CDR3 protein. Among roughly 160,000 distinct CDR3 sequences listed, 9.8% were seen once. Material: blood, either unsorted or a sorted T cell fraction (not recorded which). The origin of the receptors is a female donor with ankylosing spondylitis or in good health (not recorded which).

This clonotype turned up a few times. The V and J genes are TRBV4-3 and TRBJ1-2; TRBD1 is a possible D gene (5 bases). In germline, CDR1 is LGHNA, CDR2 YSLEER. Between the trimmed V and J ends, which lost 0 bases and 8 bases, there was a span of 13 bases. CDR3 length: 14 amino acids. CDR3 amino acids: CASSQDPGDLGYTF. The CDR3 DNA follows: TGCGCCAGCAGCCAAGATCCGGGGGACCTGGGCTACACCTTC.

This rearrangement joins TRBV14 to TRBJ2-1; 10 bases are shared with TRBD1. V dropped 2 bases and J dropped 5; count of bases not matched to a gene: 3. The length of the CDR3 is 15 residues. Germline V gene data show CDR1 as SGHDN and CDR2 as FVKESK. The CDR3: CASSQFGQGDNEQFF. The DNA for the CDR3 is TGTGCCAGCAGCCAATTTGGACAGGGGGACAATGAGCAGTTCTTC. Full variable domain (rest looked up from reference TRBV14 and TRBJ2-1): EAGVTQFPSHSVIEKGQTVTLRCDPISGHDNLYWYRRVMGKEIKFLLHFVKESKQDESGMPNNRFLAERTGGTYSTLKVQPAELEDSGVYFCASSQFGQGDNEQFFGPGTRLTVL.

The V call is TRBV6-2 or TRBV6-3, the J call TRBJ2-5; D is uncertain. Germline V lookup: CDR1 MNHEY, CDR2 SVGEGT. This CDR3 has 15 residues. V was trimmed by 2 bases and J by 4 bases, leaving 14 bases between them. The CDR3 region is CASSYRRLWGETQYF. The CDR3 DNA reads TGTGCCAGCAGTTACCGCCGACTCTGGGGAGAGACCCAGTACTTC.

This clonotype was found many times. This chain links TRBV29-1 with TRBJ2-2, with D possibly matching TRBD1 (6 bases). Per germline, CDR1 SQVTM and CDR2 ANQGSEA. V was shortened by 1 base and J by 6 bases, with 15 bases between the two germline ends. The CDR3 runs to 15 residues. The chain's CDR3 is CSVEGRTGKAGELFF. The CDR3, as DNA: TGCAGCGTTGAAGGGAGAACAGGGAAGGCCGGGGAGCTGTTTTTT.

This clonotype was recorded a few times. The genes are TRBV6-5 and TRBJ1-1; D possibly corresponds to TRBD1 (5 bases). Trimming cost V 4 bases and J 5 bases, with 20 bases left between them. Per the germline V gene, CDR1 is MNHEY and CDR2 is SVGAGI. CDR3 length: 16 amino acids. The CDR3 DNA is TGTGCCAGCAGTTCTCCTCGGGGGGGGGAAAATACTGAAGCTTTCTTT. Encoded protein: CASSSPRGGENTEAFF.

This clonotype was recorded many times. This rearrangement joins TRBV7-9 to TRBJ2-2; weak D call: TRBD2 (5 bases). The CDR3 extends over 13 amino acids. The V gene lost 3 bases and the J gene lost 6 bases, with 8 bases spanning the gap. Germline V gene data show CDR1 as SEHNR and CDR2 as FQNEAQ (reference sequence). CDR3 region: CASSFRGSGELFF. DNA for the CDR3: TGTGCCAGCAGCTTCCGCGGGTCCGGGGAGCTGTTTTTT.

This clonotype was recorded many times. This sequence joins TRBV29-1 and TRBJ2-1, with D uncertain. The CDR3 is 12 residues long. V dropped 3 bases and J dropped 9 bases, with 12 bases sitting between them. Per germline, CDR1 SQVTM and CDR2 ANQGSEA. The CDR3 coding sequence is TGCAGCGTTGAGAACAGAAGGAGTGAGCAGTTCTTC. The encoded protein is CSVENRRSEQFF.

This sequence joins TRBV6-2 or TRBV6-3 and TRBJ1-3; D is ambiguous. The CDR3 is 16 amino acids. The V end lost 5 bases, the J end lost 0 bases, and 14 bases lay between the germline ends. The germline V gene has CDR1 MNHEY and CDR2 SVGEGT. CDR3 sequence reads: CASSPGPLHSGNTIYF. The CDR3 coding sequence is TGTGCCAGCAGTCCTGGACCCTTACACTCTGGAAACACCATATATTTT.

The rearrangement links TRBV30 to TRBJ2-5; 10 bases are shared with TRBD1. The germline V gene encodes CDR1 GTSNPN and CDR2 SVGIG (reference sequence). This CDR3 has 15 residues. V dropped 4 bases and J dropped 4; count of bases not matched to a gene: 9. CDR3 protein: CAWNGGTGVGETQYF. The CDR3 DNA sequence: TGTGCCTGGAACGGCGGGACAGGGGTAGGAGAGACCCAGTACTTC.

This clonotype was observed many times. This chain's CDR3 is CSAGGSRSYEQYF. CDR3 sequence (DNA): TGCAGTGCCGGCGGGAGTCGCTCCTACGAGCAGTACTTC. The rearrangement joins TRBV20-1 to TRBJ2-7; 7 bases agree with TRBD2. CDR3 length: 13 amino acids. V shed 6 bases, J shed 0 bases, and the junction held 5 bases outside the gene matches. CDR1 is DFQATT, CDR2 SNEGSKA, per germline (reference sequence).

J is TRBJ2-5 and V is TRBV2; unclear D gene. From germline, CDR1 is SNHLY and CDR2 FYNNEI. V lost 4 bases and J 1 base, leaving 13 bases between the germline ends. This CDR3 has 15 residues. The CDR3 DNA is TGTGCCAGCAGTGCCACACCGCGCCTCCAAGAGACCCAGTACTTC. Translated: CASSATPRLQETQYF.

J is TRBJ1-2 and V is TRBV4-3; 7 positions match TRBD1. From germline, CDR1 is LGHNA and CDR2 YSLEER. V dropped 1 base and J dropped 0; count of bases not matched to a gene: 11. This CDR3 spans 18 amino acids. Here the CDR3 DNA reads TGCGCCAGCAGCCAAGCAGGGGGGTCCCTGACGGCTAACTATGGCTACACCTTC. Protein sequence: CASSQAGGSLTANYGYTF.

The chain links TRBV28 to TRBJ2-7; D is unresolved. The length of the CDR3 is 14 residues. V dropped 3 bases and J dropped 1 base, with 10 bases sitting between them. Germline lookup yields CDR1 MDHEN and CDR2 SYDVKM. CDR3 sequence reads: CASSFGAASYEQYF. The CDR3 bases are TGTGCCAGCAGTTTTGGCGCAGCATCCTACGAGCAGTACTTC.

Only a few counts were recorded for this clonotype. This chain joins TRBV5-1 and TRBJ2-1; 11 bases fit TRBD1. V was pared by 2 bases and J by 7 bases, with 5 bases of the junction left unmatched. This CDR3 spans 15 amino acids. Germline CDR1 SGHRS, CDR2 YFSETQ. CDR3 DNA sequence: TGCGCCAGCAGCTTCGCCGGGACAGGGGGAAATGAGCAGTTCTTC. This encodes CASSFAGTGGNEQFF.

The chain carries TRBV5-4 and TRBJ2-7, with TRBD1 matching over 7 bases. The V gene end was trimmed by 0 bases and the J gene end by 5 bases; junction bases not matched to a gene: 5. The CDR3 is made up of 14 amino acids. Germline CDR1 SGHNT, CDR2 YYREEE (reference sequence). CDR3 sequence: CASSLGQGLNEQYF. The CDR3 nucleotides are TGTGCCAGCAGCTTGGGACAGGGATTAAACGAGCAGTACTTC.

The rearrangement links TRBV28 to TRBJ1-5; D gene uncertain. The CDR3 has 13 amino acids. V was cut by 10 bases and J by 0 bases, with 10 bases left in between. Germline CDR1 MDHEN, CDR2 SYDVKM. The CDR3 protein is CAITDYSNQPQHF. CDR3 in DNA: TGTGCCATCACAGATTATAGCAATCAGCCCCAGCATTTT.

There are a few counts of this clonotype. The chain has TRBV5-1 and TRBJ2-5; tentatively, D is TRBD2 (6 bases). Per the germline V gene, CDR1 is SGHRS and CDR2 is YFSETQ. Trimming stripped 5 bases from V and 5 bases from J, with 10 bases between. There are 12 residues in the CDR3. CDR3 residues: CASRGGMETQYF. In DNA form, the CDR3 reads TGCGCCAGCAGGGGGGGAATGGAGACCCAGTACTTC.

This clonotype has a count of ten or more. The CDR3 nucleotides read TGCGCCAGCAGCCAAAAGGGGGAGCTCTCTGGGGCCAACGTCCTGACTTTC. Protein product: CASSQKGELSGANVLTF. The chain links TRBV4-3 to TRBJ2-6; the D gene is possibly TRBD1 (6 bases). Trimming removed 2 bases from V and 0 bases from J, with 11 bases in between. Looked up from germline, CDR1 is LGHNA and CDR2 is YSLEER. The CDR3 totals 17 residues.

The chain joins TRBV20-1 to TRBJ2-1, with D tentatively TRBD2 (5 bases). The CDR3 is made up of 13 amino acids. Germline values: CDR1 DFQATT, CDR2 SNEGSKA (reference sequence). Deletions cut 0 bases from V and 10 bases from J, with 13 bases between. Written as DNA, the CDR3 is TGCAGTGCTAGAGAACGGGGAGCGCGGGAGCAGTTCTTC. Its translation: CSARERGAREQFF.

This clonotype was seen a handful of times. The chain has TRBV4-3 and TRBJ2-7, with TRBD1 matching 7 bases. The V segment lost 1 base and the J segment 4 bases; nucleotides outside the gene matches: 7. The CDR3 has 15 residues. From germline, CDR1 is LGHNA and CDR2 YSLEER. As DNA, the CDR3 is TGCGCCAGCAGCCAAGTGACAGGGTCGCTGTACGAGCAGTACTTC. Protein product: CASSQVTGSLYEQYF.

The chain uses TRBV28 and TRBJ2-7; 11 bases are a match to TRBD2. The ends lost 6 bases at V and 4 bases at J; junction bases unmatched: 8. The length of the CDR3 is 15 residues. Looked up from germline, CDR1 is MDHEN and CDR2 is SYDVKM. This CDR3 is CASRQGGLAVYEQYF. CDR3 DNA sequence: TGTGCCAGCAGACAAGGGGGACTAGCGGTGTACGAGCAGTACTTC.

V usage is TRBV7-9 and J usage is TRBJ2-7, with D hard to call. The CDR3 consists of 13 residues. Germline V gene sequence: CDR1 SEHNR, CDR2 FQNEAQ (reference sequence). Trimming took off 5 bases at V and 2 bases at J, with 10 bases between the two ends. This CDR3 reads CASSKETPYEQYF. The CDR3 nucleotides are TGTGCCAGCAGCAAAGAGACCCCCTACGAGCAGTACTTC.

This clonotype was found a few times. V and J are TRBV9 and TRBJ2-7, with D possibly TRBD2 on 6 matching bases. The CDR3 sequence is 15 residues long. Looked up from germline, CDR1 is SGDLS and CDR2 is YYNGEE. V lost 0 bases, J lost 0 bases, and 10 bases lay in between. DNA for the CDR3: TGTGCCAGCAGCGTAGCTGGGGGGAGCTCCTACGAGCAGTACTTC. Translating it yields CASSVAGGSSYEQYF.

This clonotype occurred a few times. The chain employs TRBV9 and TRBJ2-6; 9 nucleotides agree with TRBD1. CDR1 SGDLS and CDR2 YYNGEE come from the germline V gene. The J segment lost 3 bases and the V segment lost 0 bases, leaving 4 bases of the junction unmatched. The CDR3 consists of 17 residues. Here the CDR3 reads CASSVEQGAYGANVLTF. In DNA, the CDR3 is TGTGCCAGCAGCGTAGAACAGGGGGCTTATGGGGCCAACGTCCTGACTTTC.

The chain employs TRBV5-6 and TRBJ2-7; a weak D match, TRBD2 (5 bases). V was trimmed by 4 bases and J by 5 bases, leaving 16 bases between them. The CDR3 spans 14 residues. Germline CDR1 is SGHDT and CDR2 is YYEEEE. The CDR3 protein is CASSQGGRANEQYF. In DNA, the CDR3 is TGTGCCAGCAGCCAAGGAGGTCGAGCCAACGAGCAGTACTTC.

This clonotype was counted many times. The chain has TRBV14 and TRBJ2-1; 9 bases map to TRBD2. The V segment lost 5 bases and the J segment 9 bases; nucleotides outside the gene matches: 17. CDR3 length: 17 amino acids. Germline V gene data show CDR1 as SGHDN and CDR2 as FVKESK. CDR3 DNA sequence: TGTGCCAGCAGCGTTTTGGGACTAGCCTCGAGTATTGGTGAGCAGTTCTTC. Its protein product is CASSVLGLASSIGEQFF.

The V and J genes are TRBV20-1 and TRBJ2-3; tentative D call: TRBD1 (5 bases). V gave up 6 bases and J gave up 2 bases, with 15 bases separating them. The CDR3 extends over 14 amino acids. Germline-derived CDR1 and CDR2 are DFQATT and SNEGSKA (reference sequence). CDR3 amino acids: CSARTVGDTDTQYF. DNA for the CDR3: TGCAGTGCCAGAACCGTAGGGGACACAGATACGCAGTATTTT.

This clonotype was recorded a few times. The chain uses TRBV2 and TRBJ2-7; no definite D call. The CDR3 covers 14 residues. Trimming shortened V by 0 bases and J by 2 bases, and 8 bases separated the two germline ends. The germline CDR1 and CDR2 sequences are SNHLY and FYNNEI. This chain's CDR3 is CASSEASPPYEQYF. The CDR3, as DNA: TGTGCCAGCAGTGAAGCCTCGCCACCCTACGAGCAGTACTTC.

The chain links TRBV5-6 to TRBJ2-5; D may be TRBD1 or TRBD2 (5 bases each). Germline V CDR1 and CDR2: SGHDT, YYEEEE. V gave up 0 bases and J gave up 5 bases, with 8 bases separating them. The length of the CDR3 is 13 residues. The CDR3 DNA reads TGTGCCAGCAGCTTGGACGGGGCGGAGACCCAGTACTTC. Encoded protein: CASSLDGAETQYF.